The clone carrying this TCR beta chain was seen a few times. Its antigen is undetermined. Antigen-specific CD4+ T cells were expanded (with viral peptide pools) by the ViraFEST assay ahead of sequencing. It was after nine to eleven days of culture that CD4+ T cells were isolated. Each participant was administered two doses of either the BNT162b2 or the mRNA-1273 vaccine. Vaccine recipients, nucleocapsid antibody negative, had no prior SARS-CoV-2 infection. On both days 3 and 7, half of the culture medium was replaced with IL-2 medium. This sample is part of a study of vaccination effects on CD4 cells after COVID-19. In the study overall: Following the second dose by a median of 72 days, the post-vaccine samples were obtained.

The method was immunoSEQ multiplex PCR; TCRdb's version includes in-frame clones alone and lacks a portion of them. The sample lists roughly 27,000 clones; approximately 71% were seen once. CDR3 length equals 12 residues. The germline V gene has CDR1 LGHDT and CDR2 YNNKEL (reference sequence). V was clipped by 6 bases and J by 5 bases, with 8 bases between them. The chain has TRBV3-1 (or the pseudogene TRBV3-2) and TRBJ1-5; D is ambiguous. This receptor was identified in a human donor who received a COVID-19 vaccine. The input for sequencing was CD4+ T cells from PBMCs cultured with HCoV-NL63 spike peptides, taken after COVID-19 vaccination. The CDR3 here is CASSFNDQPQHF. In DNA, the CDR3 is TGTGCCAGCAGTTTTAACGATCAGCCCCAGCATTTT.